These 3 T cell receptor beta chains came from one sample sequenced in a study of blood T cell repertoires in COVID-19. Method: immunoSEQ multiplex PCR; TCRdb's copy keeps in-frame clones and lacks some. The sample consists of roughly 200,000 clones, approximately 85% of them appearing once. Specimen: peripheral blood. The receptor set was obtained from a man between 60 and 70 years old with acute or convalescent COVID-19.

The table lists this clone with a count of one. V gene TRBV28 combines with J gene TRBJ2-2; maybe TRBD1 (5 bases). CDR1 and CDR2 (germline): MDHEN, SYDVKM. The CDR3 is 14 amino acids. V was clipped by 3 bases and J by 9 bases, with 14 bases between them. CDR3 protein: CASSFINRLWELFF. The DNA of the CDR3 is TGTGCCAGCAGTTTCATCAACAGGTTATGGGAGCTGTTTTTT.

The chain joins TRBV27 to TRBJ2-2, with D possibly TRBD2 on 6 matching bases. The CDR3 has 13 residues. Germline loops: CDR1 MNHEY, CDR2 SMNVEV (reference sequence). Trimming stripped 2 bases from V and 7 bases from J, with 8 bases between. The CDR3 region has the DNA TGTGCCAGCAGTTTAGGAGGGATCGGGGAGCTGTTTTTT. Residues: CASSLGGIGELFF.

V and J are TRBV3-1 (or the pseudogene TRBV3-2) and TRBJ2-6; D gene ambiguous. The germline gives CDR1 LGHDT, CDR2 YNNKEL (reference sequence). The CDR3 runs to 17 residues. The V and J ends lost 5 bases and 0 bases respectively, with 14 bases between them. CDR3 DNA sequence: TGTGCCAGCAGCTCAGATGTATTTTCCTCTGGGGCCAACGTCCTGACTTTC. Translation gives CASSSDVFSSGANVLTF.